This T cell receptor beta chain stems from a study of blood T cell repertoires in COVID-19. This clone appeared a few times. Germline CDR1 SNHLY, CDR2 FYNNEI. V was cut by 10 bases and J by 3 bases, with 22 bases left in between. CDR3 length: 15 residues. Generated by immunoSEQ multiplex PCR, the TCRdb table keeps only in-frame clones and is missing some. The sample records roughly 70,000 clones, around nine tenths being singletons. Sequenced material: peripheral blood. This clonotype was sampled from a woman of 80 years or more with acute or convalescent COVID-19. V is TRBV2 and J is TRBJ2-7; D may be TRBD2 (6 bases). The CDR3 DNA is TGTGCCACTTCGCAGGAGGGGCCTACCGACTACGAGCAGTACTTC. Its translation: CATSQEGPTDYEQYF.